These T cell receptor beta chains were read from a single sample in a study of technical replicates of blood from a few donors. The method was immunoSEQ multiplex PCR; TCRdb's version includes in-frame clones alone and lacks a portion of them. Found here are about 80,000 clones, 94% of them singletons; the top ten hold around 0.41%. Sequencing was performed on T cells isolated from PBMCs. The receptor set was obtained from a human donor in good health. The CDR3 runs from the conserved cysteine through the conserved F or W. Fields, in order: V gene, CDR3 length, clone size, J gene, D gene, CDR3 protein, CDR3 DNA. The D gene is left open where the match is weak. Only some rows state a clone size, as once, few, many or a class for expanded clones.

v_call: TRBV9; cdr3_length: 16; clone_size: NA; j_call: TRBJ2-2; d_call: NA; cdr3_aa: CASSERDSSNTGELFF; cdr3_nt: TGTGCCAGCAGCGAGAGGGACTCCTCAAACACCGGGGAGCTGTTTTTT
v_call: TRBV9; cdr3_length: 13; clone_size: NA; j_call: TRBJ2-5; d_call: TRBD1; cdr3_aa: CASRNTGEETQYF; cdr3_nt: TGTGCCAGCAGGAATACAGGGGAGGAGACCCAGTACTTC
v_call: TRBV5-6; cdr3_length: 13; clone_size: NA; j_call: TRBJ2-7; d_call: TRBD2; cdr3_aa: CASAMGGIYEQYF; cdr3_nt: TGTGCCAGCGCTATGGGGGGGATCTACGAGCAGTACTTC
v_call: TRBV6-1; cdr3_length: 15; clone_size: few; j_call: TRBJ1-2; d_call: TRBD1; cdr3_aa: CASSDSGTGGYGYTF; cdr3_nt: TGTGCCAGCAGTGACTCCGGGACAGGGGGGTATGGCTACACCTTC
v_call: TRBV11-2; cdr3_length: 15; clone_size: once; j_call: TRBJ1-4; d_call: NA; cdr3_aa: CASSLDGQINEKLFF; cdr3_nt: TGTGCCAGCAGCTTAGATGGCCAGATTAATGAAAAACTGTTTTTT
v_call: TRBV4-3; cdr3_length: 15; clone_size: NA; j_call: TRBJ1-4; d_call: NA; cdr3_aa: CASSQGPTVSEKLFF; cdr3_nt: TGCGCCAGCAGCCAAGGACCGACAGTCAGTGAAAAACTGTTTTTT
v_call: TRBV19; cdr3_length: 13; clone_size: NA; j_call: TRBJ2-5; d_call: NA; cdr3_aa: CASSTSGRETQYF; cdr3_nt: TGTGCCAGTAGTACCTCCGGTCGGGAGACCCAGTACTTC
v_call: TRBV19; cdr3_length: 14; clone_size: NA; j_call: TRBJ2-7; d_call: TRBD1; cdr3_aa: CASSTTGTAYEQYF; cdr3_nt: TGTGCCAGTAGTACCACCGGGACAGCCTACGAGCAGTACTTC
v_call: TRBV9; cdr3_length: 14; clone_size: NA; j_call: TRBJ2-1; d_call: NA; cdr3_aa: CASSLQAQVHEQFF; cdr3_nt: TGTGCCAGCAGCCTACAGGCACAGGTCCATGAGCAGTTCTTC
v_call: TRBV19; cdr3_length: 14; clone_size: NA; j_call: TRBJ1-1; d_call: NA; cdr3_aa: CASSIVPGNSEAFF; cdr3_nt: TGTGCCAGTAGTATAGTACCGGGTAACTCTGAAGCTTTCTTT
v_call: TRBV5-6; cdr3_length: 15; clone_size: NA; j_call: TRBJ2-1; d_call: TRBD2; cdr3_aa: CASSIASGRYNEQFF; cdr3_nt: TGTGCCAGCAGTATTGCTAGCGGGAGATACAATGAGCAGTTCTTC
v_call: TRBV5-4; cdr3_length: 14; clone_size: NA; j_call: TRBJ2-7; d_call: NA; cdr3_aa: CASSLGVGGYEQYF; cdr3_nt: TGTGCCAGCAGCTTGGGGGTTGGCGGGTACGAGCAGTACTTC
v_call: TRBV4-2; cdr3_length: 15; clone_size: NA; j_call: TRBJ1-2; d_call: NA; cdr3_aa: CASSPMGTGDYGYTF; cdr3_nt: TGTGCCAGCAGCCCTATGGGAACAGGAGACTATGGCTACACCTTC
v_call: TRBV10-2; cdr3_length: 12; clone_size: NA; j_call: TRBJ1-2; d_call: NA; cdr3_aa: CASRSGVYGYTF; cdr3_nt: TGCGCCAGCAGGTCAGGGGTCTATGGCTACACCTTC
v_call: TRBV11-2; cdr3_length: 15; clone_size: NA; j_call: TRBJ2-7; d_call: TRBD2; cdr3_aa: CASSFLGSGGYEQYF; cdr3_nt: TGTGCCAGCAGCTTTTTAGGTAGCGGGGGCTACGAGCAGTACTTC
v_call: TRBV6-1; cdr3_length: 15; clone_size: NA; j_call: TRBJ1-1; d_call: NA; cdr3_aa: CASFIYRYGNTEAFF; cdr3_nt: TGTGCCAGCTTCATATACAGGTATGGGAACACTGAAGCTTTCTTT
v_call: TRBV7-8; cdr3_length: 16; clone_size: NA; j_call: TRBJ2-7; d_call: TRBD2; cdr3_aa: CASSLGLAGGSYEQYF; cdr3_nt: TGTGCCAGCAGCTTAGGCCTAGCGGGAGGTTCCTACGAGCAGTACTTC
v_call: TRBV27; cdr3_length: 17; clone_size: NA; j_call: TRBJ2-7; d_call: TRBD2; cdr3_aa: CASMGLAGIWASYEQYF; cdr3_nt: TGTGCCAGTATGGGACTAGCGGGAATCTGGGCCTCCTACGAGCAGTACTTC
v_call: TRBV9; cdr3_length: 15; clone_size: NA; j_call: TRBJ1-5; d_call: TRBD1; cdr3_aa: CASSTTGDSNQPQHF; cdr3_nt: TGTGCCAGCAGCACAACAGGGGACAGCAATCAGCCCCAGCATTTT
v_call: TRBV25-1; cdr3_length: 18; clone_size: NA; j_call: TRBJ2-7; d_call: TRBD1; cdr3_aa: CASSETGLDRGATYEQYF; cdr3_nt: TGTGCCAGCAGTGAAACTGGCCTGGACAGGGGCGCCACCTACGAGCAGTACTTC
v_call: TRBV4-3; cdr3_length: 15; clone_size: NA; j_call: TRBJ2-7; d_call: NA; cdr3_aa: CASSQALGGSYEQYF; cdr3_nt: TGCGCCAGCAGCCAAGCCCTAGGGGGTAGTTACGAGCAGTACTTC
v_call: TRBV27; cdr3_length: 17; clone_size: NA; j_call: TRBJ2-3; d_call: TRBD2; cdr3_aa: CASSVSGTSGYTDTQYF; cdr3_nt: TGTGCCAGCAGTGTCTCCGGGACTAGCGGCTACACAGATACGCAGTATTTT
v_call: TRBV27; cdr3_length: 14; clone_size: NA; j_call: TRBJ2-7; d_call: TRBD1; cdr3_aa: CASSLWQGVDEQYF; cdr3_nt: TGTGCCAGCAGTTTGTGGCAGGGGGTCGACGAGCAGTACTTC
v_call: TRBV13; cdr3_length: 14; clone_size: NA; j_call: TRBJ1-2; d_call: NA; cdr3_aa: CASSLGDTFYGYTF; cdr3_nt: TGTGCCAGCAGCTTAGGGGACACCTTCTATGGCTACACCTTC
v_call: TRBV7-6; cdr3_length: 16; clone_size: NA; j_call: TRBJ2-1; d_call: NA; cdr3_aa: CASSLPSGTFANEQFF; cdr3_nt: TGTGCCAGCAGCCTCCCTTCCGGGACTTTCGCCAATGAGCAGTTCTTC
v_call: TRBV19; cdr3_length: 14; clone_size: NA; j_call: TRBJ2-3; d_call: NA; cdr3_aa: CASRPQGGTDTQYF; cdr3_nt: TGTGCCAGTAGACCCCAGGGAGGAACAGATACGCAGTATTTT
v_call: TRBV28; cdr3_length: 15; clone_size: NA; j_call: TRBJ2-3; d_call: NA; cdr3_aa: CASSKTGSRTDTQYF; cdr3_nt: TGTGCCAGCAGTAAAACAGGCTCCCGCACAGATACGCAGTATTTT
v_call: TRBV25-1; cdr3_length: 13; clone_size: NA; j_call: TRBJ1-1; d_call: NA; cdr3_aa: CASNTGTRNEAFF; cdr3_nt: TGTGCCAGCAATACCGGGACACGGAATGAAGCTTTCTTT
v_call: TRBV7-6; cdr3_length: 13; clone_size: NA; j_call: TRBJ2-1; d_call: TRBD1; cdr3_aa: CASSPGGANEQFF; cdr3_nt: TGTGCCAGCAGCCCAGGGGGCGCAAACGAGCAGTTCTTC
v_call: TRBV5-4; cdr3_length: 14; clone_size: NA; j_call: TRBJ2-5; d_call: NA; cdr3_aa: CASSLDTGRETQYF; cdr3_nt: TGTGCCAGCAGCTTGGATACAGGGAGAGAGACCCAGTACTTC
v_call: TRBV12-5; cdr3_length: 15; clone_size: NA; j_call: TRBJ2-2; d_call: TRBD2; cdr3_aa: CASGLTSGNTGELFF; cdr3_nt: TGTGCTAGTGGTTTGACTAGCGGGAACACCGGGGAGCTGTTTTTT
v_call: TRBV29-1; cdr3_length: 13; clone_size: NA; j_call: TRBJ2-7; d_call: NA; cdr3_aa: CSVTWPRHYEQYF; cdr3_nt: TGCAGCGTTACCTGGCCCCGTCACTACGAGCAGTACTTC
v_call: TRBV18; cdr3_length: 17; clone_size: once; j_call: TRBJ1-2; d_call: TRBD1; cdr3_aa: CASSPGDRGDISYGYTF; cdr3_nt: TGTGCCAGCTCACCTGGGGACAGGGGCGATATTAGCTATGGCTACACCTTC
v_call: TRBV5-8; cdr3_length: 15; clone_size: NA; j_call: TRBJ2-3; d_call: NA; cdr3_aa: CASSLAERRTDTQYF; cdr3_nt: TGTGCCAGCAGCTTGGCTGAGCGACGCACAGATACGCAGTATTTT
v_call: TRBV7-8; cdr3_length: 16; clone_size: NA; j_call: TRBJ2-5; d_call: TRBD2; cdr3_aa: CASTPFIAGVEETQYF; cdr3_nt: TGTGCCAGCACCCCCTTCATAGCGGGAGTCGAAGAGACCCAGTACTTC
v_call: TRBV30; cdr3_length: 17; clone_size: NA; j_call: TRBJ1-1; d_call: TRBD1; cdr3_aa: CAWRTGPSTFLTTEAFF; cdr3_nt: TGTGCCTGGAGGACAGGGCCAAGCACCTTTTTAACAACTGAAGCTTTCTTT
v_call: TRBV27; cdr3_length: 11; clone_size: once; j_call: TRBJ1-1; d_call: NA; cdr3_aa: CAVSQGTEAFF; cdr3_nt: TGTGCCGTATCCCAGGGAACTGAAGCTTTCTTT
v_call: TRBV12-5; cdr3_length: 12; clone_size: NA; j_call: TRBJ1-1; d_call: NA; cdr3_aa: CASGLDRIEAFF; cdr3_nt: TGTGCTAGTGGTTTGGACAGGATTGAAGCTTTCTTT
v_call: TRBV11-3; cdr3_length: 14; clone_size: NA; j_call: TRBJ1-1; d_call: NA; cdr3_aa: CASSLVGERTEAFF; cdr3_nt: TGTGCCAGCAGCTTAGTCGGAGAGAGGACTGAAGCTTTCTTT
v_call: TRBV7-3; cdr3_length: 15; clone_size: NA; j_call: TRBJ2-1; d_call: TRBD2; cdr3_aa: CASSPSAGAPNEQFF; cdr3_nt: TGTGCCAGCAGCCCCTCAGCGGGAGCACCCAATGAGCAGTTCTTC
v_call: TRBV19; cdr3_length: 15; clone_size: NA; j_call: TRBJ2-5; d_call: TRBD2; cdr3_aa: CASSIGGGAGETQYF; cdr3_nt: TGTGCCAGTAGTATTGGGGGGGGAGCGGGGGAGACCCAGTACTTC
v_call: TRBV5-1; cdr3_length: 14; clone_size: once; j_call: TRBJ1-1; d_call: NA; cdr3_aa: CASSLGDMNTEAFF; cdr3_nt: TGCGCCAGCAGCTTGGGCGATATGAACACTGAAGCTTTCTTT
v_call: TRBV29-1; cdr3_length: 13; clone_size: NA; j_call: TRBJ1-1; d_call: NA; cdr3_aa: CSVARDGNTEAFF; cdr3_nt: TGCAGCGTCGCCAGGGATGGGAACACTGAAGCTTTCTTT
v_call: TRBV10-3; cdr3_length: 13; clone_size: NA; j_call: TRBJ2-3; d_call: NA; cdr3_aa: CATLQPGTDTQYF; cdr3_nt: TGTGCCACCCTACAGCCGGGGACAGATACGCAGTATTTT
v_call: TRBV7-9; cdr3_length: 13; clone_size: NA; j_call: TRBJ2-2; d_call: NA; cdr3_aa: CASSLRQAGELFF; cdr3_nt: TGTGCCAGCAGCTTACGACAGGCCGGGGAGCTGTTTTTT
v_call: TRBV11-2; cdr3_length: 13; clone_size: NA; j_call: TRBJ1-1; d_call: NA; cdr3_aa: CASSLAAGTEAFF; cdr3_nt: TGTGCCAGCAGCTTAGCGGCGGGCACTGAAGCTTTCTTT